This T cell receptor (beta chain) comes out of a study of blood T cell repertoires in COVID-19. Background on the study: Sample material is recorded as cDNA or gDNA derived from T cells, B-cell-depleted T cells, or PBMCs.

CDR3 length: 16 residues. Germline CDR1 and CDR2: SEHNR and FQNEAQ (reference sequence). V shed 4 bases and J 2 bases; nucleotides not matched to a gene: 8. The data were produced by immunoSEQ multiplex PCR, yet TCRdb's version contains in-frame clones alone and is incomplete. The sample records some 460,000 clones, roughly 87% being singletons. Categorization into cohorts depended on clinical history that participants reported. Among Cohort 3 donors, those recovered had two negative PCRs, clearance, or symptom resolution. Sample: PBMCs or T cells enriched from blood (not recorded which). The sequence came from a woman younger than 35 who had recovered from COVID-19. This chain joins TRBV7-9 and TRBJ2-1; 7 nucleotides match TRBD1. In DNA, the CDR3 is TGTGCCAGCAGCTCAATGAAGGGGGCTGCCTACAATGAGCAGTTCTTC. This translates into CASSSMKGAAYNEQFF. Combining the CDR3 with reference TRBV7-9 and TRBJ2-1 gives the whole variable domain DTGVSQNPRHKITKRGQNVTFRCDPISEHNRLYWYRQTLGQGPEFLTYFQNEAQLEKSRLLSDRFSAERPKGSFSTLEIQRTEQGDSAMYLCASSSMKGAAYNEQFFGPGTRLTVL.